Given below is one TCR beta chain in context. There are 15 residues in the CDR3. With V trimmed by 4 bases and J by 2 bases, 5 bases remained unmatched. Germline-derived CDR1 and CDR2 are SGHDT and YYEEEE. The data were taken from a study of blood T cell repertoires in COVID-19. Study-wide background: PBMCs, B-cell-depleted T cells, or T cells were the source of the cDNA or gDNA that made up the material.

In the original processing: Reference gene primer amplification gave estimated nucleated cell counts. This table comes from immunoSEQ multiplex PCR, and its TCRdb copy is limited to in-frame clones, with some not included. The DNA gave D and trimming, while V, J and clone size come from that table. The sample lists approximately 45,000 clones, approximately 90% occurring once. The chain links TRBV5-6 to TRBJ2-5; 10 nucleotides agree with TRBD1. This clonotype was obtained from a man between 35 and 55 years old with active COVID-19. Material: peripheral blood. Here the CDR3 DNA reads TGTGCCAGCAGCGCGCCGGACAGGGGGCAAGAGACCCAGTACTTC. This gives the protein CASSAPDRGQETQYF.